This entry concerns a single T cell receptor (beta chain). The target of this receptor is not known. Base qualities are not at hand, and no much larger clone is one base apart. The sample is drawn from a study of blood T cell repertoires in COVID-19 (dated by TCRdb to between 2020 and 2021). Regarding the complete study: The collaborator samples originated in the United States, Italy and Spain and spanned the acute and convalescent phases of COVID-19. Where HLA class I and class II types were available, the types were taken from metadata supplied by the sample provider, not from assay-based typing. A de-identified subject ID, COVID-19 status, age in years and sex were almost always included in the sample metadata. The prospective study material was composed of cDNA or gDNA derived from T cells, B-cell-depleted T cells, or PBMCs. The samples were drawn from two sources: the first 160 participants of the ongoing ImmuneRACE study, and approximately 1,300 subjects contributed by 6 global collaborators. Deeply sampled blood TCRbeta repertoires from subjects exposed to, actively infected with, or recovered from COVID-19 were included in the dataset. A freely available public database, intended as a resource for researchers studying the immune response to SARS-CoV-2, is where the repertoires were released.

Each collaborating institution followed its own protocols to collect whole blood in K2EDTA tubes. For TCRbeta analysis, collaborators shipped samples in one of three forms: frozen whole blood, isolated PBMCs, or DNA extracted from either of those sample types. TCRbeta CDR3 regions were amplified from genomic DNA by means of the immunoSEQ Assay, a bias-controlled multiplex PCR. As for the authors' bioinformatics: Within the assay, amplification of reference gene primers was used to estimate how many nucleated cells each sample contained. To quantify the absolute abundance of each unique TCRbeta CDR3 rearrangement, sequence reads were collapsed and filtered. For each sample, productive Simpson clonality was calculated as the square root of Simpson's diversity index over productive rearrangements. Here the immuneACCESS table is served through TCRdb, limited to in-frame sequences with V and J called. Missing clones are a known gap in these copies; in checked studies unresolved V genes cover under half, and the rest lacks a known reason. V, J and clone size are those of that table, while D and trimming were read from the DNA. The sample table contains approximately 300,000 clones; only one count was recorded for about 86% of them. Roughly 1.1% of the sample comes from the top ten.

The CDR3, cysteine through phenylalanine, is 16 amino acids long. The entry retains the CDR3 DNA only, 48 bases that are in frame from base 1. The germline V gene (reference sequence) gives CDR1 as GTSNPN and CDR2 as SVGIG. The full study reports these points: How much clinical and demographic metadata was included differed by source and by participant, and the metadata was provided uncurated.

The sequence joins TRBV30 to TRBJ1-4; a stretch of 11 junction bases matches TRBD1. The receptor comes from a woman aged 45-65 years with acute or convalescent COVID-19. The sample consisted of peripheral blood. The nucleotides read TGTGCTCAGGCAGGGGACAGGGGGGCGGCTAATGAAAAACTGTTTTTT. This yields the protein CAQAGDRGAANEKLFF.